This passage covers 5 T cell receptor beta chains from one sample sequenced in a study of naive and memory T cell subsets. Ligated cDNA underwent four rounds of PCR with nested alpha and beta constant region primers and SP2. In TCRdb, the UMI-ligation and nested PCR reads were re-called with MiXCR into one record per CDR3 protein. The sample includes about 14,000 distinct CDR3 sequences, 4% to 6.5% of them seen just once. The treatment is: skin biopsy from PPD injection site in Mantoux-positive individual. TCR cDNA received a 3' ligated oligonucleotide that carried a UMI. This material consisted of skin, taken from a tuberculin skin test site. Receptors were obtained from an adult in good health.

The chain carries TRBV4-3 and TRBJ2-2, with D maybe TRBD1 (5 bases). The CDR3 totals 14 residues. Germline V gene sequence: CDR1 LGHNA, CDR2 YSLEER. The V end lost 0 bases, the J end lost 6 bases, and 8 bases lay between the germline ends. This chain's CDR3 is CASSQDREPGELFF. The CDR3 nucleotides read TGCGCCAGCAGCCAAGACAGGGAACCCGGGGAGCTGTTTTTT.

This clonotype was seen a handful of times. The chain combines TRBV7-2 with TRBJ1-6; perhaps TRBD1 as D (5 bases). V was clipped by 2 bases and J by 2 bases, with 16 bases between them. Germline-derived CDR1 and CDR2 are SGHTA and FQGNSA. The length of the CDR3 is 18 residues. CDR3 sequence (DNA): TGTGCCAGCAGCTTATTAGTGGGGGGTTTCGCCTATAATTCACCCCTCCACTTT. Protein: CASSLLVGGFAYNSPLHF.

This clonotype was seen at least ten times. The J gene is TRBJ2-5, the V gene TRBV7-9, with D possibly TRBD2 on 6 matching bases. Germline CDR1 and CDR2: SEHNR and FQNEAQ (reference sequence). V was shortened by 4 bases and J by 5 bases, with 17 bases between the two germline ends. The CDR3 runs to 15 residues. The CDR3 loop is CASSSWTTAGETQYF. CDR3 DNA sequence: TGTGCCAGCAGCTCCTGGACTACGGCTGGGGAGACCCAGTACTTC.

In this sample, this clonotype is medium-sized. J is TRBJ2-1 and V is TRBV20-1; 8 positions match TRBD1. Unmatched junction bases numbered 4, after V lost 0 bases and J lost 3 bases. This CDR3 has 15 amino acids. Germline V CDR1 and CDR2: DFQATT, SNEGSKA (reference sequence). This chain's CDR3 is CSARDATGGYNEQFF. The CDR3 nucleotides are TGCAGTGCTAGAGACGCCACAGGGGGCTACAATGAGCAGTTCTTC.

This clonotype showed up many times. The chain couples TRBV6-2 or TRBV6-3 to TRBJ2-3; D unclear. The V gene lost 5 bases and the J gene lost 5 bases, with 5 bases spanning the gap. The CDR3 sequence is 11 residues long. The V gene's germline CDR1 is MNHEY and CDR2 SVGEGT. The CDR3 DNA reads as TGTGCCAGCAGTAAAATAGATACGCAGTATTTT. The encoded protein is CASSKIDTQYF.